This T cell receptor beta chain was recorded in a study of shared clonotypes between healthy human individuals. Whole-study findings and limits: Roughly 5% of naive CD4 clonotypes were common to several donors.

The protocol was immunoSEQ multiplex PCR, while the TCRdb copy is restricted to in-frame clones and leaves out a portion. The table records about 1.5 million clones, approximately 98% of them present only once. In regard to this clone: The antigen remains undetermined.

The CDR3 spans 16 residues. Per germline, CDR1 MGHRA and CDR2 YSYEKL. The V segment lost 3 bases and the J segment 3 bases; nucleotides outside the gene matches: 7. Partitioning of CD4+ cells yielded a CD45RA+ naive subset and a CD45RA-negative memory subset. Sequences were obtained from naive CD4+ T cells sorted from blood. Subset denoted: CD45RA+ positively selected. The receptor was derived from a man aged 25 to 40 in good health. The chain employs TRBV4-1 and TRBJ1-4; 7 bases line up with TRBD1. Here the CDR3 DNA reads TGCGCCAGCAGCCAGCCGACAGGGTCCCCTAATGAAAAACTGTTTTTT. This codes for CASSQPTGSPNEKLFF.